The clone carrying this T cell receptor (beta chain) was recorded at least ten times. The antigen remains undetermined. The data were taken from a study of T cells in Graves' hyperthyroidism and ophthalmopathy. Study-wide results and caveats: Onset of ophthalmopathy came a median roughly 6.5 months after the model predicted it.

CDR1 is MNHEY, CDR2 SVGEGT, per germline. This CDR3 spans 16 amino acids. With 5 bases clipped from V and 8 bases from J, the junction kept 14 bases outside the gene matches. RNA transcripts gave rise to amplified TCR beta CDR3 regions. Initially, a first-round RT-PCR of the TCR CDR3 employed the HTBI primer set. One entry per CDR3 protein, called by TCRdb with MiXCR from the multiplex PCR reads. The sample has hundreds of thousands of distinct CDR3 sequences, about 13% seen once. Sequences were obtained from blood. The V gene is TRBV6-2 or TRBV6-3, the J gene TRBJ1-2; TRBD1 matches at 10 bases. The clonotype was recovered from a woman between 18 and 30 years old with Graves' hyperthyroidism. The CDR3 coding sequence is TGTGCCAGCAGTCCCGGGACAGGGGCCCTGGTGAGGGGCTACACCTTC. Amino acids: CASSPGTGALVRGYTF.